This T cell receptor beta chain was profiled in a study of blood T cell repertoires in COVID-19. Overall study context: In each case, the material was cDNA or gDNA derived from T cells, B-cell-depleted T cells, or PBMCs.

As processed by the authors: Cell counts per sample came from amplifying reference gene primers. Clones were sequenced by immunoSEQ multiplex PCR, and TCRdb holds only the in-frame ones, with some missing. The V and J calls and clone size are taken from that table; D and trimming were inferred from the DNA. Of roughly 400,000 clones detected, more than 75% appear once; the ten largest clones hold 10%. Participants' own reports of clinical history determined their cohort assignment. Recovered Cohort 3 donors showed two negative PCRs, clearance, or symptom resolution. The germline gives CDR1 LNHDA, CDR2 SQIVND (reference sequence). Between the trimmed V and J ends, which lost 4 bases and 2 bases, there was a span of 15 bases. CDR3 length equals 15 residues.

The sequenced sample consisted of PBMCs or T cells enriched from blood (not recorded which). The chain carries TRBV19 and TRBJ2-7, with D possibly being TRBD1 (6 bases). This clonotype was sampled from a woman aged 50 to 65 who had recovered from COVID-19. The CDR3 DNA sequence: TGTGCCAGTAGTAGGGACACCTCAAGGACCTACGAGCAGTACTTC. This gives the protein CASSRDTSRTYEQYF.